This paragraph reports one T cell receptor beta chain. Its antigen remains unknown. Sequence at one end of the junction differs from germline and may be a read error. This entry comes from a study of T cells in Graves' hyperthyroidism and ophthalmopathy. Hyperthyroidism patients were newly diagnosed, had disease duration under 2 months, and were aged 18 to 65 years. Clinical symptoms, serum thyroxine, TRAb, thyroid ultrasound and orbital computed tomography informed diagnoses. This CDR3 contains 16 residues. The germline CDR1 and CDR2 sequences are SGHNT and YENEEA. TCR beta CDR3 regions were amplified from RNA. First-round RT-PCR of the TCR CDR3 relied on the HTBI primer set. TCRdb re-called the multiplex PCR reads with MiXCR, one entry per CDR3 protein. The repertoire consists of 500,000 to 600,000 distinct CDR3 sequences, with about half occurring once and the leading ten covering approximately 8.4%.

Study-wide results and caveats: Most thyroid clonotypes with frequency above 0.001 were detected in blood. A model built on 13 V-J features separated ophthalmopathy from stable hyperthyroidism.

The sequencing sample was made of peripheral blood or thyroid tissue (not recorded which). The chain recombines TRBV11-3 with TRBJ2-3; 8 bases map to TRBD1. The origin of this receptor is a woman between 18 and 29 years old with Graves' hyperthyroidism. The CDR3 here is CASSRGTGYSTDAQYF. The CDR3 coding sequence is TGTGCCAGCAGCCGAGGGACAGGCTACTCCACAGATGCGCAGTATTTT. The full variable domain, completed using reference TRBV11-3 and TRBJ2-3, is EAGVVQSPRYKIIEKKQPVAFWCNPISGHNTLYWYLQNLGQGPELLIRYENEEAVDDSQLPKDRFSAERLKGVDSTLKIQPAELGDSAVYLCASSRGTGYSTDAQYFGPGTRLTVL.